This TCR beta chain was observed in a study of post-analysis software for immune sequencing data. Study overall: Relapsing-remitting, secondary progressive and progressive-relapsing multiple sclerosis were all included among the disease courses.

Study findings and constraints: Comparison of patients with controls showed five TRBV segments more frequent in patients, TRBV5-6, TRBV5-1 and TRBV20-1 among them. Controls showed significantly higher normalized Chao1 diversity than did multiple sclerosis patients.

Incorporated into the TCR beta cDNA libraries were unique molecular identifiers, which served to reduce PCR and sequencing biases. TCRdb itself ran the PCR reads through MiXCR, one entry per CDR3 protein. Among 800,000 to 950,000 distinct CDR3 sequences listed, around 50% were seen once. A remark on this clonotype: Its matching antigen is unknown.

Germline V gene lookup returns CDR1 LNHNV and CDR2 YYDKDF (reference sequence). The CDR3 totals 12 residues. The V and J ends lost 2 bases and 4 bases respectively, with 3 bases between them. The source is a girl aged 10-17 years with multiple sclerosis. The sample was blood. The J gene is TRBJ1-5, the V gene TRBV15; D gene ambiguous. The DNA for the CDR3 is TGTGCCACCAGCAGAAAGAATCAGCCCCAGCATTTT. Its protein product is CATSRKNQPQHF. Full variable domain (rest looked up from reference TRBV15 and TRBJ1-5): DAMVIQNPRYQVTQFGKPVTLSCSQTLNHNVMYWYQQKSSQAPKLLFHYYDKDFNNEADTPDNFQSRRPNTSFCFLDIRSPGLGDTAMYLCATSRKNQPQHFGDGTRLSIL.